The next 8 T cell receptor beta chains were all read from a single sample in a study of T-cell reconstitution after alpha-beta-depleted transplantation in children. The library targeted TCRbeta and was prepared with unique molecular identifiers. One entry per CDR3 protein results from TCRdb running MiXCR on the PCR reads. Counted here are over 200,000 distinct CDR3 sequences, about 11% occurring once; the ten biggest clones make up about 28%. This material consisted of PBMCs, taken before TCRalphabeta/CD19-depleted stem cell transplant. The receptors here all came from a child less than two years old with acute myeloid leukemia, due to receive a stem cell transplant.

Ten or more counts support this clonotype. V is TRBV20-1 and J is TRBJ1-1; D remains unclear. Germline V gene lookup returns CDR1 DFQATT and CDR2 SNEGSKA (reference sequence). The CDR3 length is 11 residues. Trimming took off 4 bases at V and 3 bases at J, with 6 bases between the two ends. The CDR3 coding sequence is TGCAGTGCTACTCATCACACTGAAGCTTTCTTT. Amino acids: CSATHHTEAFF.

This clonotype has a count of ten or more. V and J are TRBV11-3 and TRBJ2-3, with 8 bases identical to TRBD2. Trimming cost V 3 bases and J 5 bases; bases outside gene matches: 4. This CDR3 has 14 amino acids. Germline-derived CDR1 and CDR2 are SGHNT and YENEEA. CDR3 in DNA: TGTGCCAGCAGCTTCGGGGGGGACAAAGATACGCAGTATTTT. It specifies CASSFGGDKDTQYF.

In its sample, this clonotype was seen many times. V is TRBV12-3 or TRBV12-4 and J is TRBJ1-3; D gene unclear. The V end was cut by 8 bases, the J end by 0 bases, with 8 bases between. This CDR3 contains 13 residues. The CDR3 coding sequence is TGTGCCAGCGTCAGACGCTCTGGAAACACCATATATTTT. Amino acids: CASVRRSGNTIYF.

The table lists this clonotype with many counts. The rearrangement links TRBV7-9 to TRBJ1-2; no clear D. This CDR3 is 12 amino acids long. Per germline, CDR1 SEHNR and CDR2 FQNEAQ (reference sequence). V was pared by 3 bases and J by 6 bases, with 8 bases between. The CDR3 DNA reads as TGTGCCAGCAGCTTTGACGGTGATGGCTACACCTTC. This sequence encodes CASSFDGDGYTF.

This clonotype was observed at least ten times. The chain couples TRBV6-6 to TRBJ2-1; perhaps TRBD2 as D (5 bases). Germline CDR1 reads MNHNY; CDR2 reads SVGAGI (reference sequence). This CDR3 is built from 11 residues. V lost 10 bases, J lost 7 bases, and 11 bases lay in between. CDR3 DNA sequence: TGTGCCACGGCCGGGGTAAATGAGCAGTTCTTC. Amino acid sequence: CATAGVNEQFF.

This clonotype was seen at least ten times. The CDR3 spells CASSPPGTGGWNQPQHF. In DNA form, the CDR3 reads TGTGCCAGCTCACCACCGGGAACAGGGGGATGGAATCAGCCCCAGCATTTT. The chain links TRBV18 to TRBJ1-5; 8 nucleotides match TRBD1. The germline V gene has CDR1 KGHSH and CDR2 LQKENI. The CDR3 is 17 residues long. J gave up 4 bases and V 0 bases, and 8 bases lay outside the gene matches.

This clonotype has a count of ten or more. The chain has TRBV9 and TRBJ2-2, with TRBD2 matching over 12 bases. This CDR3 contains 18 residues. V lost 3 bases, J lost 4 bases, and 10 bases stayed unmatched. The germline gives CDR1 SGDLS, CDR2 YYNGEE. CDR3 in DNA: TGTGCCAGCAGCGGAGGACTAGCGGGAAACCTAGGCACCGGGGAGCTGTTTTTT. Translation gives CASSGGLAGNLGTGELFF.

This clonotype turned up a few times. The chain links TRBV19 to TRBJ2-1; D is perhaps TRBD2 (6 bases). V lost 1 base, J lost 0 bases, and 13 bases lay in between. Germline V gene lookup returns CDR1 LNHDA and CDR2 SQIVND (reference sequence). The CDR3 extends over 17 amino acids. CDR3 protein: CASSIGQTRGSYNEQFF. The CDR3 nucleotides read TGTGCCAGTAGTATAGGGCAGACTAGGGGCTCCTACAATGAGCAGTTCTTC.